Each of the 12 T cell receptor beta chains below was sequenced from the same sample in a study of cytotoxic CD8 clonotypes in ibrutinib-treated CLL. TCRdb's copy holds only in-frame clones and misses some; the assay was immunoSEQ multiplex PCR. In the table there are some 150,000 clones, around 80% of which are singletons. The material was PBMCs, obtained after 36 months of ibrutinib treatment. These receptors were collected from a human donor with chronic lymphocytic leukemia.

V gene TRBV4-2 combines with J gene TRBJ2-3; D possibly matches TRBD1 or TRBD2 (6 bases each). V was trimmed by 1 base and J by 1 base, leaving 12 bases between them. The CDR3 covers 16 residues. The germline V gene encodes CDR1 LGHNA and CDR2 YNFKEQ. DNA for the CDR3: TGTGCCAGCAGCCAAGTTGTGGGGGGCCGCACAGATACGCAGTATTTT. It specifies CASSQVVGGRTDTQYF.

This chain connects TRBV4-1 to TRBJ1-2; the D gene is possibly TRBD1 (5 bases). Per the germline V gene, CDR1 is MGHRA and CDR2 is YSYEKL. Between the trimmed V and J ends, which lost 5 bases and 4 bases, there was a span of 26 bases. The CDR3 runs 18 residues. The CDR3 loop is CASSGATVDGSNRYGYTF. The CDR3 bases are TGCGCCAGCAGCGGGGCGACAGTCGACGGGTCTAACCGCTATGGCTACACCTTC.

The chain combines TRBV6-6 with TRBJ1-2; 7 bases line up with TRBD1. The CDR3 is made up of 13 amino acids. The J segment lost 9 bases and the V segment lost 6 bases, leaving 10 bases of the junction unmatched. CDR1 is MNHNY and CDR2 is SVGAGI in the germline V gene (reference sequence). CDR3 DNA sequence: TGTGCCAGCAGCCCCGACAGGGTTCAAAGCTACACCTTC. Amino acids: CASSPDRVQSYTF.

The CDR3 loop reads CASSSKGIYNSPLHF. The CDR3 DNA follows: TGTGCCAGCAGCAGCAAGGGCATCTATAATTCACCCCTCCACTTT. The rearrangement uses TRBV13 and TRBJ1-6; D remains ambiguous. V lost 5 bases, J lost 3 bases, and 11 bases lay in between. The CDR3 extends over 15 amino acids. CDR1 and CDR2 (germline): PRHDT, FYEKMQ (reference sequence).

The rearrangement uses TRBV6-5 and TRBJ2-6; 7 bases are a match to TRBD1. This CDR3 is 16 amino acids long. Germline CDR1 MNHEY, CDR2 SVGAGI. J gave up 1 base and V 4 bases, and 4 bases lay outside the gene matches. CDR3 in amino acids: CASSSLTGSGANVLTF. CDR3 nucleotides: TGTGCCAGCAGTTCCTTGACAGGGTCTGGGGCCAACGTCCTGACTTTC.

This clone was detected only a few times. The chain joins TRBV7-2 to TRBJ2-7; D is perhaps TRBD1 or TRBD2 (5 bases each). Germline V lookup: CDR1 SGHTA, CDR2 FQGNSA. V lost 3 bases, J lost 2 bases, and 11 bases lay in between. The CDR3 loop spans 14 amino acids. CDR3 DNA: TGTGCCAGCAGCTTGGATGGGGGAACCTACGAGCAGTACTTC. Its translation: CASSLDGGTYEQYF.

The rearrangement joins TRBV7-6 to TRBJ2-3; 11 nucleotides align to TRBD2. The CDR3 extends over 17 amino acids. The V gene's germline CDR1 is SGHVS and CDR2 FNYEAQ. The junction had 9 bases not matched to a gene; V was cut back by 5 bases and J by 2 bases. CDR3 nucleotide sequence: TGTGCCAGCAGCCCGACTAGCGGGGATCCATTCACAGATACGCAGTATTTT. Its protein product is CASSPTSGDPFTDTQYF.

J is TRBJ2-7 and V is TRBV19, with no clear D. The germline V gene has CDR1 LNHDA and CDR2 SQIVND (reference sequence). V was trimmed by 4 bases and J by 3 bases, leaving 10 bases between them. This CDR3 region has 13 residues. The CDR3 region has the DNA TGTGCCAGTAGTAATCCCGGCAACTACGAGCAGTACTTC. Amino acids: CASSNPGNYEQYF.

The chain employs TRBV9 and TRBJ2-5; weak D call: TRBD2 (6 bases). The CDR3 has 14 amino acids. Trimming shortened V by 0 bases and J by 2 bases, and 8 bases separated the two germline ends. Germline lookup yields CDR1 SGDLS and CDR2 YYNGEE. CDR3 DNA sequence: TGTGCCAGCAGCGTAGGCGCGGGGCAAGAGACCCAGTACTTC. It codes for CASSVGAGQETQYF. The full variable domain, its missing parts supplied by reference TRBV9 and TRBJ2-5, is DSGVTQTPKHLITATGQRVTLRCSPRSGDLSVYWYQQSLDQGLQFLIQYYNGEERAKGNILERFSAQQFPDLHSELNLSSLELGDSALYFCASSVGAGQETQYFGPGTRLLVL.

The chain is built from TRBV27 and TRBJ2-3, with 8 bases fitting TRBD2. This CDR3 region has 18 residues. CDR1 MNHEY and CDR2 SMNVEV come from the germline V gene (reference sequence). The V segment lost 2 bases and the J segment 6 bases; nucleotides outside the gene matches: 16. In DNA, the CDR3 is TGTGCCAGCAGTTTAGAAAGAGGGTCTAGCGGGCGTCTGGATACGCAGTATTTT. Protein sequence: CASSLERGSSGRLDTQYF.

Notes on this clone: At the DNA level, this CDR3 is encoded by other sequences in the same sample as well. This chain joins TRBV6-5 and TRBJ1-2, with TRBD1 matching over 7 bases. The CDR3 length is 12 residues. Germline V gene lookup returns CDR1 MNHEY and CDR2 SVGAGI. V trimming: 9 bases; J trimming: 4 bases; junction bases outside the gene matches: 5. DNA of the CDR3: TGTGCCAGTCGACAGGGTTCCTATGGCTACACCTTC. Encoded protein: CASRQGSYGYTF.

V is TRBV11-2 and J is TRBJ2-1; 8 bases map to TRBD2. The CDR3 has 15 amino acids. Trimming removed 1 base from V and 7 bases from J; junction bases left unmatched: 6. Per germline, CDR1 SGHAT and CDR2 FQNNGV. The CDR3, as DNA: TGTGCCAGCAGCTTAGTTTTAGCGGGGTATAATGAGCAGTTCTTC. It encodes CASSLVLAGYNEQFF.